Listed below are T cell receptor beta chains from one sample, sequenced in a study of blood T cell repertoires in COVID-19. Here immunoSEQ multiplex PCR was the method, and the copy in TCRdb shows in-frame clones only, minus some. The table includes 120,000 to 150,000 clones, about four fifths detected once. The specimen sequenced was PBMCs or T cells enriched from blood (not recorded which). Receptor source: a woman in her forties or fifties who had been exposed to COVID-19. CDR3s include the opening cysteine and the closing phenylalanine or tryptophan. A D gene is named only where the DNA matches it firmly. Clone size, where shown, is once, few, many, or a class for clones that have expanded.

size	J	V	D	DNA	CDR3
many	TRBJ2-6	TRBV19	.	TGTGCCAGTTCAGATTCCTCTGGGGCCAACGTCCTGACTTTC	CASSDSSGANVLTF
.	TRBJ1-1	TRBV7-9	TRBD1	TGTGCCAGCAGCTCTACCCCGGGGGACAGAGCGGGCACTGAAGCTTTCTTT	CASSSTPGDRAGTEAFF
.	TRBJ2-7	TRBV6-2/TRBV6-3	TRBD2	TGTGCCAGCAGTTACTCGAGCGGGGGGAATGGGTACGAGCAGTACTTC	CASSYSSGGNGYEQYF
.	TRBJ2-2	TRBV28	TRBD2	TGTGCCAGCAGTTTAAGGACGGGGGGATCCGGGGAGCTGTTTTTT	CASSLRTGGSGELFF
once	TRBJ1-6	TRBV5-5	.	TGTGCCAGCAGCTTGGGGGACGGCCGGGAGACACCCCTCCACTTT	CASSLGDGRETPLHF
few	TRBJ2-2	TRBV3-1/TRBV3-2	TRBD2	TGTGCCAGCAGCCAAGATCAGCGGACTAGCGGGGGGGCCGGGGAGCTGTTTTTT	CASSQDQRTSGGAGELFF
.	TRBJ1-4	TRBV19	.	TGTGCCAGTAGTATAGATCCACAGGCCCGATGGAAACTGTTTTTT	CASSIDPQARWKLFF
few	TRBJ2-5	TRBV5-4	.	TGTGCCAGCAGCCGGAGTCAAGAGACCCAGTACTTC	CASSRSQETQYF
.	TRBJ1-2	TRBV5-6	TRBD1	TGTGCCAGCAGCTTGGGACAGGGGACCGAGGGCTACACCTTC	CASSLGQGTEGYTF
.	TRBJ1-6	TRBV15	.	TGTGCCACCAGTGTGACGGGTCAGAATTCACCCCTCCACTTT	CATSVTGQNSPLHF
.	TRBJ2-7	TRBV19	.	TGTGCCAGTAGTATAACAGTTAGCTCCTACGAGCAGTACTTC	CASSITVSSYEQYF
.	TRBJ2-3	TRBV5-4	.	TGTGCCAGCAGCTTTGGCCCGGGTTCGGGCACAGATACGCAGTATTTT	CASSFGPGSGTDTQYF
few	TRBJ1-3	TRBV7-2	.	TGTGCCAGCAGCTTAGTGGCAGTCTCTGGAAACACCATATATTTT	CASSLVAVSGNTIYF
.	TRBJ1-1	TRBV5-4	TRBD1	TGTGCCAGCAGCGATCGGGACAGGGGGCGACGGGCTGAAGCTTTCTTT	CASSDRDRGRRAEAFF
.	TRBJ1-6	TRBV5-1	.	TGCGCCAGCAGCTTGGACAAGTTCTCTAATTCACCCCTCCACTTT	CASSLDKFSNSPLHF
.	TRBJ2-1	TRBV7-2	.	TGTGCCAGCAGCAGAGGCCCCTTAGATAATGAGCAGTTCTTC	CASSRGPLDNEQFF
.	TRBJ1-2	TRBV2	TRBD1	TGTGCCAGCAGTGCAGACAGGGGGCTCGGATTTGGCTACACCTTC	CASSADRGLGFGYTF
.	TRBJ1-4	TRBV24-1	.	TGTGCCTTTAAAGTATTGGTATGGGCAAATTCTCCCATCTCGAGCGAAAAACTGTTTTTT	CAFKVLVWANSPISSEKLFF
.	TRBJ2-3	TRBV2	TRBD2	TGTGCCAGCAGTGTCGGGGGGGCCCGGTATTTT	CASSVGGARYF
.	TRBJ1-2	TRBV25-1	.	TGTGCCAGCAGCGGGATAGCGAACTATGGCTACACCTTC	CASSGIANYGYTF
.	TRBJ1-4	TRBV11-1	TRBD1	TGTGCCAGCACCCAGGGGGCTTATGAAAAACTGTTTTTT	CASTQGAYEKLFF
.	TRBJ1-1	TRBV5-1	TRBD1	TGCGCCAGCCGTTGGGCCCAGGGGGACACTGAAGCTTTCTTT	CASRWAQGDTEAFF
.	TRBJ1-3	TRBV27	TRBD1	TGTGCCAGCAGTCCGCGACAGGGGGCCGGAGGAAACACCATATATTTT	CASSPRQGAGGNTIYF
.	TRBJ1-6	TRBV5-1	.	TGCGCCAGTTTCGAAGGAGTAGTGGGTTCACCCCTCCACTTT	CASFEGVVGSPLHF
.	TRBJ2-2	TRBV9	TRBD2	TGTGCCAGCAGCGTCAGCGGGGAGAACACCGGGGAGCTGTTTTTT	CASSVSGENTGELFF
few	TRBJ1-1	TRBV7-3	TRBD1	TGTGCCAGCAGCTTCGGGACAGGGTCTGAAGCTTTCTTT	CASSFGTGSEAFF
once	TRBJ1-2	TRBV6-1	.	TGTGCCAGCAGTGATCAGGGTACCTATGGCTACACCTTC	CASSDQGTYGYTF
.	TRBJ1-1	TRBV18	.	TGTGCCAGCTCACCAATGAGAGTGAACACTGAAGCTTTCTTT	CASSPMRVNTEAFF